This TCR beta chain was found in a study of graft-versus-host responses after intestinal transplantation. Study-wide background: Anti-thymocyte globulin induction was given to all recipients, followed by tacrolimus and steroids for around three years. Study-wide findings and caveats: Analysis identified GvH clones in recipient marrow, with some appearing first in ileum or blood.

Some clones are missing from TCRdb's copy, which holds only in-frame ones; the method was immunoSEQ multiplex PCR. The sample shows 6,800 or so clones, 30% to 35% of them seen only once. Sample share makes this clone medium-sized. The plating included 200,000 irradiated, violet-dye-labeled stimulator cells together with 200,000 CFSE-labeled responder cells. The clonotype was recovered from a human patient who was an organ donor for intestinal transplantation. The source was alloreactive CD8+ T cells from a mixed lymphocyte reaction culture, collected before transplantation. Subset specified: CFSE-low proliferating T cells sorted from approximately six-day pre-transplant mixed lymphocyte reaction (GvH or HvG direction).

CDR3 protein: CASSLGTWVLGYGYTF. Here the CDR3 DNA reads TGCGCCAGCAGCTTGGGAACGTGGGTATTGGGCTATGGCTACACCTTC. J is TRBJ1-2 and V is TRBV5-1; no clear D. Between the trimmed V and J ends, which lost 0 bases and 4 bases, there was a span of 16 bases. CDR1 is SGHRS and CDR2 is YFSETQ in the germline V gene. This CDR3 is 16 amino acids long.